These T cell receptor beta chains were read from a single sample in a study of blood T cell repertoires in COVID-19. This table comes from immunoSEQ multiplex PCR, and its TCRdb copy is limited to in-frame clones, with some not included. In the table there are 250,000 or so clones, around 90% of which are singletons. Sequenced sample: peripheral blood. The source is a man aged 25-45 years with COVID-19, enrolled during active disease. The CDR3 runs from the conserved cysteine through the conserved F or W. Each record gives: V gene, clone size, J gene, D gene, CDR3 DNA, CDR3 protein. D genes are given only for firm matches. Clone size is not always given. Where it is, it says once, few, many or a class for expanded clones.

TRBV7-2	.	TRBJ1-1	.	TGTGCCAGCAGCTTAGTGCGGGGGGCCGGCACTGAAGCTTTCTTT	CASSLVRGAGTEAFF
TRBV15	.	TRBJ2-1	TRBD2	TGTGCCACCAGCAGAGCTCTAGCGGGGGGGGAAGAGCAGTTCTTC	CATSRALAGGEEQFF
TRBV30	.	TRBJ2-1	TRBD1	TGTGCCTGGAGTGTACAGGGGATTTATGAGCAGTTCTTC	CAWSVQGIYEQFF
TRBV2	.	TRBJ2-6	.	TGTGCCAGAACCTCCGGGTCAAGATACTCTGGGGCCAACGTCCTGACTTTC	CARTSGSRYSGANVLTF
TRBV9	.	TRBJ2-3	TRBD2	TGTGCCAGCAGCGTGAGTTTAGCGGGGGACACAGATACGCAGTATTTT	CASSVSLAGDTDTQYF
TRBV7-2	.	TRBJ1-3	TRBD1	TGTGCCAGCAGCCCGGACAGGACTGGAAACACCATATATTTT	CASSPDRTGNTIYF
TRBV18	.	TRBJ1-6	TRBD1	TGTGCCAGCTCAAGACAGGGAAATTCACCCCTCCACTTT	CASSRQGNSPLHF
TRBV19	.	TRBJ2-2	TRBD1	TGTGCCAGTAGGAAAGGGACAGCCAGCACCGGGGAGCTGTTTTTT	CASRKGTASTGELFF
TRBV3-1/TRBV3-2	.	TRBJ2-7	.	TGTGCCAGCAGCCAAGATTGGGACTTCACCTACGAGCAGTACTTC	CASSQDWDFTYEQYF
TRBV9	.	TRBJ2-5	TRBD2	TGTGCCAGCAGCGCCGGGACTAGCGGGGTCCAAGAGACCCAGTACTTC	CASSAGTSGVQETQYF
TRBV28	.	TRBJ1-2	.	TGTGCCAGCAGTAAGCAGGGCTATGGCTACACCTTC	CASSKQGYGYTF
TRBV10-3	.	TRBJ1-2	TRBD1	TGTGCCATCAGTGAGTCGACAGGGGTGTACTATGGCTACACCTTC	CAISESTGVYYGYTF
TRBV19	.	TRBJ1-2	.	TGTGCCAGTACCAGGGAGGGACATGGCTACACCTTC	CASTREGHGYTF
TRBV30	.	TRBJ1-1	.	TGTGCCTGGAGAGCCGGTCCGGAGACTGAAGCTTTCTTT	CAWRAGPETEAFF
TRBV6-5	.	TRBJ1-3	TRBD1	TGTGCCAGCAGCAGACAGGGCAGAAACACCATATATTTT	CASSRQGRNTIYF
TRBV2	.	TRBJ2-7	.	TGTGCCAGCAGCCCCCCCGGGAGGGGGCTAAGGCAGTACTTC	CASSPPGRGLRQYF
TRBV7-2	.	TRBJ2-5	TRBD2	TGTGCCAGCAGCTTGCAGCGGGGCGGAGAGACCCAGTACTTC	CASSLQRGGETQYF
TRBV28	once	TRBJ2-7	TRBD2	TGTGCCAGCAGTTTGCCTAGCGGGAGCTCCTACGAGCAGTACTTC	CASSLPSGSSYEQYF
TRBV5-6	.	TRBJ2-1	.	TGTGCCAGCAGCTGGGGCGCCAAATCCAGGCACTACAATGAGCAGTTCTTC	CASSWGAKSRHYNEQFF
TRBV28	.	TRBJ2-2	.	TGTGCCAGCCGCTGGACAGTGAACACCGGGGAGCTGTTTTTT	CASRWTVNTGELFF
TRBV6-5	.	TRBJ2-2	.	TGTGCCAGCGGGAGCAGAGTAAACACCGGGGAGCTGTTTTTT	CASGSRVNTGELFF
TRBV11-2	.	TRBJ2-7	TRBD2	TGTGCCAGCAGCGTGGCGGGGGGCGAGCAGTACTTC	CASSVAGGEQYF
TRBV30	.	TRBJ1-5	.	TGTGCCTGGAGTGTCAGGGACAATCAGCCCCAGCATTTT	CAWSVRDNQPQHF
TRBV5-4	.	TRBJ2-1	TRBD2	TGTGCCAGCAGCCGCGATGGGAGGACTAGCTCCTACAATGAGCAGTTCTTC	CASSRDGRTSSYNEQFF
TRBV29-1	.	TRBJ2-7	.	TGCAGCGTACGGGGAACCTACGAGCAGTACTTC	CSVRGTYEQYF
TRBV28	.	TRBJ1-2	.	TGTGCCAGCAGTTTACAGGCCTATGGCTACACCTTC	CASSLQAYGYTF
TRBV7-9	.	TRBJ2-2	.	TGTGCCAGCAGCTTAGGCGCCAGGGCCACCGGGGAGCTGTTTTTT	CASSLGARATGELFF
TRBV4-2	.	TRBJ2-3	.	TGTGCCAGCAGCCATGCCCAGGCTTCATATAGCACAGATACGCAGTATTTT	CASSHAQASYSTDTQYF
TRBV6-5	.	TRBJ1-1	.	TGTGCCAGCAGTTACAGGACAAGTCTCTCATCCGCTGAAGCTTTCTTT	CASSYRTSLSSAEAFF
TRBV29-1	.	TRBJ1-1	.	TGCAGCGTTGAAACGGGGGTCACTGAAGCTTTCTTT	CSVETGVTEAFF
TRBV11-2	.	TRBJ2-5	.	TGTGCCAGCAGCTTAGATCTCGCGTCCGGACAGAAGCTAGGCCAGTACTTC	CASSLDLASGQKLGQYF
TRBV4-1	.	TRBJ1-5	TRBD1	TGCGCCAGCAGCCAAGAAAACAGGGGGAATCAGCCCCAGCATTTT	CASSQENRGNQPQHF
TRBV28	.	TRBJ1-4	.	TGTGCCAGCAGTTCCCGCCTGGAGGGTGAAAAACTGTTTTTT	CASSSRLEGEKLFF
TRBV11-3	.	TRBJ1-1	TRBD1	TGTGCCAGCAGCCCTCGGACAGGGGATGCGGGTGAAGCTTTCTTT	CASSPRTGDAGEAFF
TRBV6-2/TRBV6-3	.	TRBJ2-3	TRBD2	TGTGCCAGCAGTGCGTCCCTAGCGGGGGCAGATACGCAGTATTTT	CASSASLAGADTQYF
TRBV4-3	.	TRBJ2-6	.	TGCGCCAGCAGCCAAGACCGCAGGGCTAGGAGCTCTGGGGCCAACGTCCTGACTTTC	CASSQDRRARSSGANVLTF
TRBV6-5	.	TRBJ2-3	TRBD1	TGTGCCAGCAGTTACGCCGGGACAGCCACAGATACGCAGTATTTT	CASSYAGTATDTQYF
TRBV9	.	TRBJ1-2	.	TGTGCCAGCAGCGCAGGTATGGCAGCCGTTCATGGCTACACCTTC	CASSAGMAAVHGYTF
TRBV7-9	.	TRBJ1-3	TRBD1	TGTGCCAGCAGCCCCCAGCCGGGACAGGCGAACTCTGGAAACACCATATATTTT	CASSPQPGQANSGNTIYF
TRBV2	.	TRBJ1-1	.	TGTGCCAGCAGTCCTTGGCAGGGATCAGCTTTCTTT	CASSPWQGSAFF
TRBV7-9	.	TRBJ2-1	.	TGTGCCAGCAGCTTAGAGGGGCCCGTCCTCCAGTTCTTC	CASSLEGPVLQFF
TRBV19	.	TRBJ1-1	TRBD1	TGTGCCAGTAGCCCGGGACAGGGATGGACTGAAGCTTTCTTT	CASSPGQGWTEAFF
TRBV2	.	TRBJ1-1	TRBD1	TGTGCCAGCCAACGACAGGGGGCAGGGAACACTGAAGCTTTCTTT	CASQRQGAGNTEAFF
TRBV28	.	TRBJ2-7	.	TGTGCCAGCAGTTTGAGGGCTAGGTTCTCCTACGAGCAGTACTTC	CASSLRARFSYEQYF
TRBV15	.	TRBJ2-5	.	TGTGCCACCAGCAGAGACCCTAGCTCGGGGGAGACCCAGTACTTC	CATSRDPSSGETQYF